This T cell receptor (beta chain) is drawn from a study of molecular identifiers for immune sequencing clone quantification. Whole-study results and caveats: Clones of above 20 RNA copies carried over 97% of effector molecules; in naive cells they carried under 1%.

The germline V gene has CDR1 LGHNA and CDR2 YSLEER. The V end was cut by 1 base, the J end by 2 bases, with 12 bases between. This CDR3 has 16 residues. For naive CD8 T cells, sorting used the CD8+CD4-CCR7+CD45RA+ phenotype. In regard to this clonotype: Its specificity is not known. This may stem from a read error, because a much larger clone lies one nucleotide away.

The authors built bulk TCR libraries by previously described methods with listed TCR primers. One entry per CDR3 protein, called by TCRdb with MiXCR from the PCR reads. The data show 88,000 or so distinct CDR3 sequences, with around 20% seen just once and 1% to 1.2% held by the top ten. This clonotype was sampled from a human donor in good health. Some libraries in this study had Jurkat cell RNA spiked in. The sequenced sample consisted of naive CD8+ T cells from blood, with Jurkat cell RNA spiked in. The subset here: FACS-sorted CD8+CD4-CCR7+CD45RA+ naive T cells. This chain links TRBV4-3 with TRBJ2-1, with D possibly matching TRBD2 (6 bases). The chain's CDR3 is CASSQGFWGAYNEQFF. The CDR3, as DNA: TGCGCCAGCAGCCAAGGGTTCTGGGGGGCCTACAATGAGCAGTTCTTC.